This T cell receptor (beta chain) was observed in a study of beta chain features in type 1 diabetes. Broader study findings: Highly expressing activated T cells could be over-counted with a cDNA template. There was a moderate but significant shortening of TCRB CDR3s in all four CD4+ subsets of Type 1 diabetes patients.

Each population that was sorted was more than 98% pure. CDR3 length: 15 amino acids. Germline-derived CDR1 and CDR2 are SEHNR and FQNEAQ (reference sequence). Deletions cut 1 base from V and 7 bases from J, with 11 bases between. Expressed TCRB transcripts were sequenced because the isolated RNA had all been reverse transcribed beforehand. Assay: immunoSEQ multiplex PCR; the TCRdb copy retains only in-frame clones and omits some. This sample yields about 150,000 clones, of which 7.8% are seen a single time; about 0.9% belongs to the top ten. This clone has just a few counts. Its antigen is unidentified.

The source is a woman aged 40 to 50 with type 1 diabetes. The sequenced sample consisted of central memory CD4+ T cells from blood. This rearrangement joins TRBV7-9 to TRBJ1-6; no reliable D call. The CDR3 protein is CASSLGEGPNSPLHF. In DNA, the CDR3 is TGTGCCAGCAGCTTAGGGGAGGGTCCCAATTCACCCCTCCACTTT.